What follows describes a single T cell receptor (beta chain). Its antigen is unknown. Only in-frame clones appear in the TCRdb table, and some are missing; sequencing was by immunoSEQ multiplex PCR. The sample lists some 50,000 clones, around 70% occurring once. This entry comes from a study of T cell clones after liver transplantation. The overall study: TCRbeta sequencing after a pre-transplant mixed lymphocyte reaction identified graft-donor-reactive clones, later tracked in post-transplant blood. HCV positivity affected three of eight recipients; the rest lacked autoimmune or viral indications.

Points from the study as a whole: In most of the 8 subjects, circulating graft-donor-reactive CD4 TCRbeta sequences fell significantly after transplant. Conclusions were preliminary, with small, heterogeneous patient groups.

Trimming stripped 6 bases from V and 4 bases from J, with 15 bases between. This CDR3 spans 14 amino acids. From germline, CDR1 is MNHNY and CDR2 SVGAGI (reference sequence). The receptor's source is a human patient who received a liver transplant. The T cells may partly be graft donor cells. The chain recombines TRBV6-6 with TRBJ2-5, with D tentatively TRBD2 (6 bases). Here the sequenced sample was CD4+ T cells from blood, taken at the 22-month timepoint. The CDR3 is CASRLPGDGETQYF. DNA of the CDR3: TGTGCCAGCAGGTTGCCGGGGGATGGAGAGACCCAGTACTTC.